This TCR beta chain was sequenced for a study of vaccination and CD4 T cells after COVID-19. Findings of the study overall: Reactive clone data from convalescent patients indicated a median of roughly 90% appearing only post-vaccination.

Germline loops: CDR1 SGHRS, CDR2 YFSETQ. The CDR3 spans 14 residues. Trimming removed 0 bases from V and 4 bases from J; junction bases left unmatched: 2. The Oncomine TCR Beta short-read assay generated sequence data from the DNA of cultured CD4+ T cells. TCRdb reanalysed the PCR reads using MiXCR and keeps one entry per CDR3 protein. The profile shows a few thousand distinct CDR3 sequences, roughly 28% of them singletons. Only a few counts were recorded for this clonotype. Its specificity is unknown. This sample's treatment: roughly ten-day PBMC culture with coronavirus spike peptide pools or control peptides (ViraFEST assay). By negative selection, CD4+ T cells were isolated once culture had run for under 13 days.

This TCR was sampled from a human donor who had recovered from COVID-19. The chain couples TRBV5-1 to TRBJ2-3, with 7 bases aligning to TRBD1. Sequenced material: CD4+ T cells from blood, cultured in vitro. The CDR3 is CASSLGDRADTQYF. The CDR3, as DNA: TGCGCCAGCAGCTTGGGAGACAGGGCAGATACGCAGTATTTT.